This TCR beta chain was captured in a study of blood T cell repertoires in COVID-19. V was cut by 3 bases and J by 5 bases, with 19 bases left in between. CDR1 DFQATT and CDR2 SNEGSKA come from the germline V gene (reference sequence). The CDR3 extends over 15 amino acids. TCRdb's copy holds only in-frame clones and misses some; the assay was immunoSEQ multiplex PCR. There are around 280,000 clones in the sample; roughly nine tenths occur only once, and roughly 6.2% lies in the top ten. This clonotype was sampled from a woman in her 40s who had recovered from COVID-19. Sequenced input: PBMCs or T cells enriched from blood (not recorded which). V is TRBV20-1 and J is TRBJ1-1; tentative D call: TRBD1 (6 bases). The CDR3: CSASGGTLWGTEAFF. The CDR3, as DNA: TGCAGTGCTAGTGGAGGGACACTCTGGGGGACTGAAGCTTTCTTT.